What follows are 9 T cell receptor beta chains derived from one specimen sequenced in a study of CD8 T cells in ankylosing spondylitis. TCRdb used MiXCR to reprocess the 5' RACE reads, holding one entry per CDR3 protein. The profile covers tens of thousands of distinct CDR3 sequences, with 11% appearing a single time and 1.4% taken by the ten largest. The sample consisted of blood, either unsorted or a sorted T cell fraction (not recorded which). These receptors all stem from a male donor with ankylosing spondylitis or in good health (not recorded which).

This clonotype was recorded many times. The chain has TRBV5-1 and TRBJ1-2; no clear D. Germline V gene data show CDR1 as SGHRS and CDR2 as YFSETQ. The CDR3 is made up of 13 amino acids. V shed 0 bases and J shed 4 bases, with 7 bases lying between them. CDR3 region: CASSLEPTYGYTF. DNA for the CDR3: TGCGCCAGCAGCTTGGAACCTACCTATGGCTACACCTTC.

The table lists this clonotype with many counts. The rearrangement joins TRBV5-1 to TRBJ1-1; tentative D call: TRBD1 (5 bases). There are 15 residues in the CDR3. Germline CDR1 is SGHRS and CDR2 is YFSETQ. V lost 0 bases and J lost 2, with 11 bases in between. This CDR3 is CASSLDEGRNTEAFF. CDR3 nucleotide sequence: TGCGCCAGCAGCTTGGACGAGGGGCGTAACACTGAAGCTTTCTTT.

This clonotype has a count of ten or more. V usage is TRBV2 and J usage is TRBJ1-2; 7 nucleotides line up with TRBD1. The CDR3 loop spans 13 amino acids. V gave up 4 bases and J gave up 7 bases; unmatched junction bases: 6. Looked up from germline, CDR1 is SNHLY and CDR2 is FYNNEI. The CDR3 sequence: CASSVTGEGGYTF. The CDR3 DNA is TGTGCCAGCAGTGTTACAGGGGAGGGTGGCTACACCTTC.

This clonotype was picked up many times. The CDR3 bases are TGCAGTGCTTCTAGCGGGGGGATCACCGGGGAGCTGTTTTTT. Its translation: CSASSGGITGELFF. The chain couples TRBV20-1 to TRBJ2-2, with 11 nucleotides matching TRBD2. From germline, CDR1 is DFQATT and CDR2 SNEGSKA (reference sequence). The CDR3 totals 14 residues. V trimming: 5 bases; J trimming: 4 bases; junction bases outside the gene matches: 3.

Many counts were recorded for this clonotype. The chain links TRBV6-1 to TRBJ1-5; D unclear. The CDR3 covers 13 residues. Trimming left V 1 base short and J 10 bases short, with 11 bases between. Germline-derived CDR1 and CDR2 are MNHNS and SASEGT. CDR3 amino acids: CASSEGGVLPQHF. CDR3 in DNA: TGTGCCAGCAGTGAAGGTGGGGTATTACCCCAGCATTTT.

This clonotype was counted ten times or more. V is TRBV24-1 and J is TRBJ2-5; no clear D. This CDR3 has 12 amino acids. The V and J ends lost 2 bases and 5 bases respectively, with 5 bases between them. Germline V gene data show CDR1 as KGHDR and CDR2 as SFDVKD. The CDR3 spells CATSDSMETQYF. As DNA, the CDR3 is TGTGCCACCAGTGATTCCATGGAGACCCAGTACTTC.

This clonotype has at least ten counts. This chain connects TRBV6-1 to TRBJ2-2; unclear D gene. This CDR3 comprises 16 residues. Germline CDR1 is MNHNS and CDR2 is SASEGT. Trimming took 10 bases from V and 0 from J, leaving 18 bases between them. The CDR3 DNA is TGTGCCACCACCCCCAGCTTCAACGCGAACACCGGGGAGCTGTTTTTT. Translating gives CATTPSFNANTGELFF.

The table lists this clonotype with many counts. A junction end diverges from the germline sequence, so it may reflect a read error. The V call is TRBV5-1, the J call TRBJ2-3; D gene ambiguous. The CDR3 has 15 residues. Germline CDR1 reads SGHRS; CDR2 reads YFSETQ. This CDR3 reads CASTLAQIGTDTQYF. The CDR3 nucleotides read TGCGCCAGCACCTTGGCCCAAATTGGCACAGATACGCAGTATTTT.

As for this clonotype: The junction differs from germline at one of its ends, possibly a read error. The rearrangement uses TRBV12-3 or TRBV12-4 and TRBJ2-4; D might be TRBD1 or TRBD2, each matching 5 bases. The CDR3 contains 12 residues. The CDR3 here is CASSLTLGVRDF. Written as DNA, the CDR3 is TGTGCCAGCAGTTTAACGCTGGGGGTGAGGGACTTC.